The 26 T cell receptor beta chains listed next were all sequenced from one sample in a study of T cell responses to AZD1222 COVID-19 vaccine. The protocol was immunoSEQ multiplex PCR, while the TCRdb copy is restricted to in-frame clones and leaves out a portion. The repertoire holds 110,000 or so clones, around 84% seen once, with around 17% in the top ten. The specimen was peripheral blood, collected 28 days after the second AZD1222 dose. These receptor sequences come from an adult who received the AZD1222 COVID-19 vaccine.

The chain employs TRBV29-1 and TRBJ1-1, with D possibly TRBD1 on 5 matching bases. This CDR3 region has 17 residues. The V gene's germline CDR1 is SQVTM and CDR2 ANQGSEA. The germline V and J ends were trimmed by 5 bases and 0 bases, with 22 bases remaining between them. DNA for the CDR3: TGCAGCGTTCCAGCCGATCGACAGAGCCTTGTGAACACTGAAGCTTTCTTT. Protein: CSVPADRQSLVNTEAFF.

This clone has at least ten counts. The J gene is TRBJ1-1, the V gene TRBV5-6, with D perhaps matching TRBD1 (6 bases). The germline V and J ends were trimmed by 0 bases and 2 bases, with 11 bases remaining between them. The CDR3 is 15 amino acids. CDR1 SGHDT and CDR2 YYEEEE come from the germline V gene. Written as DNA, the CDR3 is TGTGCCAGCAGCTTGGTCAGGGGAGGAAACACTGAAGCTTTCTTT. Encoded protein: CASSLVRGGNTEAFF.

CDR3 sequence: CASMHYRTSGANVLTF. The CDR3 region has the DNA TGTGCCAGTATGCATTACAGGACTTCTGGGGCCAACGTCCTGACTTTC. This sequence joins TRBV19 and TRBJ2-6; D possibly matches TRBD1 or TRBD2 (5 bases each). Germline assignment: CDR1 LNHDA and CDR2 SQIVND (reference sequence). CDR3 size: 16 residues. Trimming stripped 7 bases from V and 1 base from J, with 14 bases between.

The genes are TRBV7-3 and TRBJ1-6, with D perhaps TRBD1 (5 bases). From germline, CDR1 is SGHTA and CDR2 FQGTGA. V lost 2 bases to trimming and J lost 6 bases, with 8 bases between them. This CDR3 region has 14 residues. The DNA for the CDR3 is TGTGCCAGCAGCTTAGGGGACCGTAATTCACCCCTCCACTTT. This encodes CASSLGDRNSPLHF.

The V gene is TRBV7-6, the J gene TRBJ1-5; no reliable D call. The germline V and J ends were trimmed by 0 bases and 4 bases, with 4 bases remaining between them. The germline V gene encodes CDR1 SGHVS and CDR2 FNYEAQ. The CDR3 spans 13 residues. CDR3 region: CASSLAQNQPQHF. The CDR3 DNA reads TGTGCCAGCAGCTTAGCGCAGAATCAGCCCCAGCATTTT.

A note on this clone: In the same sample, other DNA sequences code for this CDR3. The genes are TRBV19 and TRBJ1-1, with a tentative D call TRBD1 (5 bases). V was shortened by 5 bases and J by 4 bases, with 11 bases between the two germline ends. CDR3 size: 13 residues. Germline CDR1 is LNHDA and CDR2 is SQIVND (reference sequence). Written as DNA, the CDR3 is TGTGCCAGTAGTCCCCTGGGGGGCACTGAAGCTTTCTTT. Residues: CASSPLGGTEAFF.

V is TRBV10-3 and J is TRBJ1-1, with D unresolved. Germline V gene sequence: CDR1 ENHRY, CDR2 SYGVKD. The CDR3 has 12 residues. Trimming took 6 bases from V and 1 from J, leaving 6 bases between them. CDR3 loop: CAISTRNTEAFF. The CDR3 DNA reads TGTGCCATCAGCACTCGGAACACTGAAGCTTTCTTT.

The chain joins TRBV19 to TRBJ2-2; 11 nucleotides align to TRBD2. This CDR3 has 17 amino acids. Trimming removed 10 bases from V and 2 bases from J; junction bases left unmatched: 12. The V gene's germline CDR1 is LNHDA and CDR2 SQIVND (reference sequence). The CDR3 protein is CATTQTGLADNTGELFF. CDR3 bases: TGTGCCACCACCCAAACGGGACTAGCGGATAACACCGGGGAGCTGTTTTTT.

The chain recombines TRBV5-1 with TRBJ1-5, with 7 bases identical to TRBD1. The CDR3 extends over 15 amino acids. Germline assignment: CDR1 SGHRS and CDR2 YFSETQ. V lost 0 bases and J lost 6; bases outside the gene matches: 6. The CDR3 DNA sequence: TGCGCCAGCAGCTTGGGGGGACAGCTTTCTCAGCCCCAGCATTTT. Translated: CASSLGGQLSQPQHF.

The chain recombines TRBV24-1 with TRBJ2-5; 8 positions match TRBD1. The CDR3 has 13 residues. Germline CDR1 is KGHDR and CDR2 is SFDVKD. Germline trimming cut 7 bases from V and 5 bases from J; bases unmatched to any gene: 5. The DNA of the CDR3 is TGTGCCACCAGCGAGACAGGGGAGGAGACCCAGTACTTC. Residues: CATSETGEETQYF.

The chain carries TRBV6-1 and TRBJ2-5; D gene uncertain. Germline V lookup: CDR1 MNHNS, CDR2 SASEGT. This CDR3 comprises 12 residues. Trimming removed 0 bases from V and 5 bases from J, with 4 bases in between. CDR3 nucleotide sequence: TGTGCCAGCAGTGAAGCGGGGGAGACCCAGTACTTC. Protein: CASSEAGETQYF.

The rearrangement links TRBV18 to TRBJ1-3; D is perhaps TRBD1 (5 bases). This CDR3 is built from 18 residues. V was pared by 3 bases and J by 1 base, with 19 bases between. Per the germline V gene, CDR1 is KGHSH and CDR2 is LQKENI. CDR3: CASSPRQARDRSGNTIYF. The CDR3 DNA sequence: TGTGCCAGCTCACCGAGGCAAGCCAGGGACCGATCTGGAAACACCATATATTTT.

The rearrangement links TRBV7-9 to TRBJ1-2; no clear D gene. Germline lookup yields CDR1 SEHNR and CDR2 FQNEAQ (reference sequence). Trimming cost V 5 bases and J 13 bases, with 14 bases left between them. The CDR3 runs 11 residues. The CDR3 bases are TGTGCCAGCAGCGAACCACAAGGCGGCACCTTC. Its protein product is CASSEPQGGTF.

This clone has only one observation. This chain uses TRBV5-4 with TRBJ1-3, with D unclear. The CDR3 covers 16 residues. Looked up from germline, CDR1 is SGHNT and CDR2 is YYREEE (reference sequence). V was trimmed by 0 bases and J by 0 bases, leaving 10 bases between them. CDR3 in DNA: TGTGCCAGCAGCTTGGTTGCGGAAACCTCTGGAAACACCATATATTTT. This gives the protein CASSLVAETSGNTIYF.

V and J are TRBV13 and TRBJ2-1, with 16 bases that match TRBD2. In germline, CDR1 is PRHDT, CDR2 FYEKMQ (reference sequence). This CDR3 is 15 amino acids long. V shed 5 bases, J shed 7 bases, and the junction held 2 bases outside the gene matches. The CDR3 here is CASSPGLAGGNEQFF. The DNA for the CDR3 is TGTGCCAGCAGCCCGGGACTAGCGGGGGGGAATGAGCAGTTCTTC.

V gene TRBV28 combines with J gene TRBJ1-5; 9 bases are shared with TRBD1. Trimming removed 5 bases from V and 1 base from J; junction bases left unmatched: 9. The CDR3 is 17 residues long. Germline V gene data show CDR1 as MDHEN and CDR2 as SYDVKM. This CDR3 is CASSTYRGLSSNQPQHF. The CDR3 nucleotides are TGTGCCAGCAGTACCTACAGGGGGCTTTCGAGCAATCAGCCCCAGCATTTT.

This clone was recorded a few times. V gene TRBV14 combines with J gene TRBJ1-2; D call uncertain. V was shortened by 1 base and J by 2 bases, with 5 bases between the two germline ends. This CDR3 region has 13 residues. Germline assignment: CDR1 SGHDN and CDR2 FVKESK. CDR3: CASSQGLNYGYTF. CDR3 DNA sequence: TGTGCCAGCAGCCAAGGTCTAAACTATGGCTACACCTTC.

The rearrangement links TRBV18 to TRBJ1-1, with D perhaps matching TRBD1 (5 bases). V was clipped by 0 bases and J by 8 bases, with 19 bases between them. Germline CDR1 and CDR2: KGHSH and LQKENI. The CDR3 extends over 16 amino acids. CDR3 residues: CASSPPGVVRRDEAFF. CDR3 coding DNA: TGTGCCAGCTCACCACCGGGAGTGGTAAGAAGGGACGAAGCTTTCTTT.

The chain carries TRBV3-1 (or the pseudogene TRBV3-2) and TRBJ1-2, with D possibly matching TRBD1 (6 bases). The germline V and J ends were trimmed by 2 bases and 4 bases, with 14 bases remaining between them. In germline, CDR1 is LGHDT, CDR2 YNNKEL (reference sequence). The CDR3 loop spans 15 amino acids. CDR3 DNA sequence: TGTGCCAGCAGCCAATACAGGGTAGGAGGCTATGGCTACACCTTC. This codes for CASSQYRVGGYGYTF.

The CDR3, as DNA: TGTGCCAGCAGTTACTCGATTGGGGGCGAGCAGTACTTC. Translated, it gives CASSYSIGGEQYF. The chain combines TRBV6-5 with TRBJ2-7; the D gene could be TRBD1 or TRBD2 (5 bases each). This CDR3 is 13 amino acids long. The ends were cut back, 0 bases at V and 6 bases at J, with 9 bases in the middle. Germline V gene data show CDR1 as MNHEY and CDR2 as SVGAGI.

The CDR3 region is CASSYSGGRNYTF. CDR3 DNA sequence: TGTGCCAGCAGTTACTCAGGGGGCCGTAACTACACCTTC. The rearrangement joins TRBV12-3 or TRBV12-4 to TRBJ1-2; 8 bases align to TRBD1. Germline trimming cut 4 bases from V and 10 bases from J; bases unmatched to any gene: 8. This CDR3 spans 13 amino acids.

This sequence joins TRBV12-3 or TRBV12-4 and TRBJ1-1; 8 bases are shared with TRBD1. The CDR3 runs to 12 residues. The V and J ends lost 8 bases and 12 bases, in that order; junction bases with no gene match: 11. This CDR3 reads CASQWTGPLTFF. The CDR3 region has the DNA TGTGCCAGCCAGTGGACAGGGCCTTTAACTTTCTTT.

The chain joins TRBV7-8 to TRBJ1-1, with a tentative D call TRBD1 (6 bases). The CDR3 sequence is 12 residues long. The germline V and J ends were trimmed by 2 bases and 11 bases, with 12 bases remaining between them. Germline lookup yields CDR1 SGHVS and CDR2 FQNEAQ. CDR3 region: CASSLSGGPAFF. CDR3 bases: TGTGCCAGCAGCTTAAGCGGGGGGCCGGCTTTCTTT.

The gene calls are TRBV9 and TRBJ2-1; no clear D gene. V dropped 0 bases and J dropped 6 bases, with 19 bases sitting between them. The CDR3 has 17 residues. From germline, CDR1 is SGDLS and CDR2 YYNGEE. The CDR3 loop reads CASSVDLFMDPLNEQFF. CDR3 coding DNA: TGTGCCAGCAGCGTAGATCTGTTTATGGACCCCCTCAATGAGCAGTTCTTC.

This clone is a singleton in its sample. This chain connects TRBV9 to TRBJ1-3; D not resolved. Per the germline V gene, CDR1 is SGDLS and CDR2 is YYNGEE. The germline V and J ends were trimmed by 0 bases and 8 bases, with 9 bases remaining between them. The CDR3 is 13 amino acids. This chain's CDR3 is CASSVGPADTIYF. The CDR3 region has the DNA TGTGCCAGCAGCGTAGGCCCGGCGGACACCATATATTTT. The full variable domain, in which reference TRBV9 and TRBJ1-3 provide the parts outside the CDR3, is DSGVTQTPKHLITATGQRVTLRCSPRSGDLSVYWYQQSLDQGLQFLIQYYNGEERAKGNILERFSAQQFPDLHSELNLSSLELGDSALYFCASSVGPADTIYFGEGSWLTVV.

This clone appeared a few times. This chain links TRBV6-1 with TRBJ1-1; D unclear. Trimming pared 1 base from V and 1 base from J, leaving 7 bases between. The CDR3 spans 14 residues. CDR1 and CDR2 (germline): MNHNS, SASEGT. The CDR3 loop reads CASSEGQENTEAFF. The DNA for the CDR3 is TGTGCCAGCAGTGAAGGGCAGGAGAACACTGAAGCTTTCTTT.